These T cell receptor beta chains were read from a single sample in a study of cytomegalovirus exposure and HLA in healthy donors. Method: immunoSEQ multiplex PCR; TCRdb's copy keeps in-frame clones and lacks some. Of 150,000 to 180,000 clones in the sample, about three quarters were seen once. The sequencing input was PBMCs. These receptors were collected from a woman in her thirties or forties in good health and CMV-seronegative. Both conserved end residues are part of each CDR3. The order of the fields is D gene, clone size, V gene, J gene, CDR3 length, CDR3 protein, CDR3 DNA. A D gene is named only where the DNA matches it firmly. Some rows have no size entry. The others give once, few or many, or a class for an expanded clone.

.	.	TRBV5-1	TRBJ1-1	15	CASTWTESGDTEAFF	TGCGCCAGCACCTGGACTGAGTCCGGTGACACTGAAGCTTTCTTT
TRBD2	.	TRBV5-1	TRBJ2-5	16	CASSVTGLAGQETQYF	TGCGCCAGCAGCGTAACGGGACTAGCGGGCCAAGAGACCCAGTACTTC
TRBD2	.	TRBV5-1	TRBJ2-2	18	CASSLAGFRGGRTGELFF	TGCGCCAGCAGCTTGGCGGGGTTCCGCGGGGGGCGCACCGGGGAGCTGTTTTTT
TRBD2	.	TRBV5-1	TRBJ2-2	18	CASSSGLAGGLNTGELFF	TGCGCCAGCAGCTCAGGACTAGCGGGGGGCTTGAACACCGGGGAGCTGTTTTTT
.	few	TRBV28	TRBJ1-2	14	CASSFGLSNYGYTF	TGTGCCAGCAGTTTTGGGCTTTCTAACTATGGCTACACCTTC
.	.	TRBV11-3	TRBJ2-1	14	CASSLELRVNEQFF	TGTGCCAGCAGCTTAGAACTTCGGGTCAATGAGCAGTTCTTC
TRBD1	.	TRBV30	TRBJ2-1	15	CAWSVPGQGANEQFF	TGTGCCTGGAGTGTACCCGGACAGGGGGCAAATGAGCAGTTCTTC
.	.	TRBV4-2	TRBJ2-1	14	CASSQGLGVPEQFF	TGTGCCAGCAGCCAAGGACTAGGCGTGCCTGAGCAGTTCTTC
.	.	TRBV29-1	TRBJ1-1	13	CSVPGHLNTEAFF	TGCAGCGTTCCGGGACATCTGAACACTGAAGCTTTCTTT
.	.	TRBV28	TRBJ1-4	13	CASSQGANEKLFF	TGTGCCAGCAGCCAGGGCGCAAATGAAAAACTGTTTTTT
.	.	TRBV7-2	TRBJ2-2	13	CASSLLGARELFF	TGTGCCAGCAGCTTATTGGGGGCCAGGGAGCTGTTTTTT
.	.	TRBV7-8	TRBJ2-6	15	CASSLRFSGANVLTF	TGTGCCAGCAGTCTACGGTTCTCTGGGGCCAACGTCCTGACTTTC
TRBD1	.	TRBV7-9	TRBJ2-5	15	CASSLGQGNLETQYF	TGTGCCAGCAGCTTAGGACAGGGGAACCTCGAGACCCAGTACTTC
TRBD1	.	TRBV5-4	TRBJ1-2	19	CASSLYLGTGRGWNYGYTF	TGTGCCAGCAGCTTGTACCTCGGGACAGGGAGGGGTTGGAACTATGGCTACACCTTC
.	.	TRBV5-4	TRBJ2-5	15	CASREGAIIGETQYF	TGTGCCAGCCGGGAGGGGGCAATAATCGGAGAGACCCAGTACTTC
TRBD2	.	TRBV19	TRBJ2-4	19	CASRSRGGGSGALGDIQYF	TGTGCCAGTAGATCGAGGGGCGGAGGAAGCGGGGCGCTGGGGGACATTCAGTACTTC
.	.	TRBV30	TRBJ2-2	14	CAWKPWGDTGELFF	TGTGCCTGGAAGCCCTGGGGGGACACCGGGGAGCTGTTTTTT
.	.	TRBV5-1	TRBJ1-1	14	CASSLVVANTEAFF	TGCGCCAGCAGCTTGGTAGTTGCCAACACTGAAGCTTTCTTT
.	.	TRBV5-1	TRBJ1-5	15	CASSLLGDINQPQHF	TGCGCCAGCAGCTTGTTAGGGGACATCAATCAGCCCCAGCATTTT
TRBD1	.	TRBV7-9	TRBJ1-5	15	CASSPGQISNQPQHF	TGTGCCAGCAGCCCGGGACAGATTAGCAATCAGCCCCAGCATTTT
.	.	TRBV5-1	TRBJ1-2	12	CASSLDSYGYTF	TGCGCCAGCAGCTTGGACAGTTATGGCTACACCTTC
TRBD1	.	TRBV7-9	TRBJ1-5	17	CASSLGQGAGINQPQHF	TGTGCCAGCAGCCTAGGACAGGGTGCAGGTATCAATCAGCCCCAGCATTTT
.	.	TRBV10-1	TRBJ1-1	15	CASSQEVATNTEAFF	TGCGCCAGCAGCCAGGAGGTGGCTACCAACACTGAAGCTTTCTTT
TRBD1	.	TRBV5-1	TRBJ1-1	15	CASGLAQGIDTEAFF	TGCGCCAGCGGCCTCGCACAGGGGATAGACACTGAAGCTTTCTTT
TRBD1	.	TRBV5-8	TRBJ1-2	18	CASSQWTGTITGEDGYTF	TGTGCCAGCAGCCAGTGGACAGGGACCATCACCGGGGAGGATGGCTACACCTTC
.	.	TRBV11-2	TRBJ1-6	13	CASSTTYPAPLHF	TGTGCCAGCAGTACGACATACCCGGCACCCCTCCACTTT
.	.	TRBV27	TRBJ1-2	15	CASSPDLLQVGGYTF	TGTGCCAGCAGTCCCGATTTACTACAGGTGGGCGGCTACACCTTC
TRBD1	few	TRBV2	TRBJ2-5	16	CASSLTGQGDVGEQYF	TGTGCCAGCAGTCTTACGGGACAGGGGGATGTGGGTGAGCAGTACTTC
.	.	TRBV6-6	TRBJ2-3	15	CASTQTAERRGTQYF	TGTGCCAGCACTCAAACGGCGGAACGGAGGGGTACGCAGTATTTT
.	once	TRBV15	TRBJ1-5	14	CATSPDYDNQPQHF	TGTGCCACCAGTCCTGACTACGACAATCAGCCCCAGCATTTT
TRBD1	.	TRBV5-1	TRBJ1-4	14	CASSPQGTNEKLFF	TGCGCCAGCAGCCCACAGGGGACTAATGAAAAACTGTTTTTT
.	few	TRBV25-1	TRBJ1-2	14	CASSSPETAYGYTF	TGTGCCAGCAGTTCACCTGAGACTGCCTATGGCTACACCTTC
.	.	TRBV28	TRBJ2-5	17	CASSPGTGSGRKETQYF	TGTGCCAGCAGTCCCGGGACAGGGAGCGGGAGGAAAGAGACCCAGTACTTC
TRBD1	once	TRBV30	TRBJ1-1	13	CAWKEGAYTEAFF	TGTGCCTGGAAAGAGGGGGCCTACACTGAAGCTTTCTTT
TRBD1	once	TRBV5-4	TRBJ1-2	14	CASSFNRGHYGYTF	TGTGCCAGCAGCTTCAACAGGGGGCATTATGGCTACACCTTC